This TCR beta chain was sequenced during a study of post-analysis software for immune sequencing data. Regarding the study as a whole: Four or five TRBV segments (TRBV5-6, TRBV5-1 and TRBV20-1 among them) occurred more frequently in patients than in controls.

V lost 4 bases and J lost 1, with 13 bases in between. This CDR3 is built from 14 residues. Germline V lookup: CDR1 DFQATT, CDR2 SNEGSKA (reference sequence). The TCR beta cDNA libraries contained unique molecular identifiers. In TCRdb, the PCR reads were re-called with MiXCR into one record per CDR3 protein. Of 750,000 to 950,000 distinct CDR3 sequences in the sample, 53% were seen once. As regards this clonotype: Its antigen is as yet unknown.

The sequence was obtained from a girl under 18 with multiple sclerosis. J is TRBJ2-5 and V is TRBV20-1; a possible D gene is TRBD2 (5 bases). The specimen was blood. The CDR3 DNA is TGCAGTGCTATCCACTTGGGGAGCCAAGAGACCCAGTACTTC. It is translated as CSAIHLGSQETQYF.